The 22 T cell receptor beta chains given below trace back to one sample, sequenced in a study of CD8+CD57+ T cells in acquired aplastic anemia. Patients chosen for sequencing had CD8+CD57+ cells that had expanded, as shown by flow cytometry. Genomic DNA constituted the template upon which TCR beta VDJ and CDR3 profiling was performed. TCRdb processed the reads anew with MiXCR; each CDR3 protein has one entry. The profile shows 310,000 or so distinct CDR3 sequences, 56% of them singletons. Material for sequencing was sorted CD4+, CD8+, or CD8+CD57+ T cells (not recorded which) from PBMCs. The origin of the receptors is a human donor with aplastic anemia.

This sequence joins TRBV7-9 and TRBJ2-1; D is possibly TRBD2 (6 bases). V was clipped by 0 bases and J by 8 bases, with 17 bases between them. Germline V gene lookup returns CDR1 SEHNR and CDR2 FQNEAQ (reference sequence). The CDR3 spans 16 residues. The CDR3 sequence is CASSLAGGGLVDEQFF. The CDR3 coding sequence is TGTGCCAGCAGCTTAGCGGGGGGAGGCCTCGTGGATGAGCAGTTCTTC.

The CDR3 DNA follows: TGTGCCATCAGTGGGGGACTAGCGGACGAGCAGTACTTC. It specifies CAISGGLADEQYF. This chain links TRBV10-3 with TRBJ2-7; 11 bases map to TRBD2. CDR3 length: 13 amino acids. Germline CDR1 and CDR2: ENHRY and SYGVKD. V dropped 4 bases and J dropped 5; count of bases not matched to a gene: 1.

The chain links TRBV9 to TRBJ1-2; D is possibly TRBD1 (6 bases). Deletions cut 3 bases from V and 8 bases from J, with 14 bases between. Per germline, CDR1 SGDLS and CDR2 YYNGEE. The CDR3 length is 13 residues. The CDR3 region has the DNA TGTGCCAGCAGCGACAGGGTCCGCTGGGGCTACACCTTC. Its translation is CASSDRVRWGYTF.

CDR3 loop: CASSVGLAGDYEQYF. In nucleotides, the CDR3 is TGTGCCAGCAGCGTCGGACTAGCGGGAGACTACGAGCAGTACTTC. The chain joins TRBV7-3 to TRBJ2-7; 13 nucleotides agree with TRBD2. CDR1 is SGHTA and CDR2 is FQGTGA in the germline V gene. The V gene end was trimmed by 5 bases and the J gene end by 3 bases; junction bases not matched to a gene: 4. There are 15 residues in the CDR3. Complete variable domain (other parts from reference TRBV7-3 and TRBJ2-7): GAGVSQTPSNKVTEKGKYVELRCDPISGHTALYWYRQSLGQGPEFLIYFQGTGAADDSGLPNDRFFAVRPEGSVSTLKIQRTERGDSAVYLCASSVGLAGDYEQYFGPGTRLTVT.

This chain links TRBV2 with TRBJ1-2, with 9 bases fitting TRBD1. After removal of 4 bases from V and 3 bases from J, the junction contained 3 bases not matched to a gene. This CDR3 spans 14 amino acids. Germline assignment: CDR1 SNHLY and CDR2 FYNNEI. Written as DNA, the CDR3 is TGTGCCAGCAGTGTGGGACAGGGCGACTATGGCTACACCTTC. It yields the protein CASSVGQGDYGYTF.

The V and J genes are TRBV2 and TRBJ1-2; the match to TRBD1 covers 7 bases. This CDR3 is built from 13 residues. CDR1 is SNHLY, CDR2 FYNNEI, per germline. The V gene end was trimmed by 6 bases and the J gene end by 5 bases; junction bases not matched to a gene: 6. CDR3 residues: CASRSDRAYGYTF. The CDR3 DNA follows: TGTGCCAGCAGGTCAGACAGGGCATATGGCTACACCTTC.

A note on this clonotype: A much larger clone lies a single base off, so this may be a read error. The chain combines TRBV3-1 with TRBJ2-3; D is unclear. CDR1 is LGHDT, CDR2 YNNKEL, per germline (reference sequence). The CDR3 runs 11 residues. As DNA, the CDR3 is TGTGTCAGCAGCCAAGGGCTTACCCGGTATTTT. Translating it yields CVSSQGLTRYF.

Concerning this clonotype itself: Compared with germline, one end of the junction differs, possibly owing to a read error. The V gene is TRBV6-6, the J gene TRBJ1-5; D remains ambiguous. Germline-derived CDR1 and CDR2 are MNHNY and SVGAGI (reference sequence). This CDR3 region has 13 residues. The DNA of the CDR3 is TGTGCCAGCAGTTTCAATAGCAATCAGCTCCAGCATTTT. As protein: CASSFNSNQLQHF.

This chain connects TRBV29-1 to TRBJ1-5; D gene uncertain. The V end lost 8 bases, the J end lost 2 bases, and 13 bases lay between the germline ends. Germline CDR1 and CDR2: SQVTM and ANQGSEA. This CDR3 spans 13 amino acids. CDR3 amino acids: CSYIGLGNQPQHF. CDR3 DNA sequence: TGCAGCTATATTGGTCTTGGCAATCAGCCCCAGCATTTT.

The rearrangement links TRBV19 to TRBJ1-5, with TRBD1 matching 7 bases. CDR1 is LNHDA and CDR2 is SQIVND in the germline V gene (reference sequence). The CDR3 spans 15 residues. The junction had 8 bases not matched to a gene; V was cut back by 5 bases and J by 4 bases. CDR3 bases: TGTGCCAGTAGTGTCAACCGGGACAGAAATCAGCCCCAGCATTTT. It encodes CASSVNRDRNQPQHF.

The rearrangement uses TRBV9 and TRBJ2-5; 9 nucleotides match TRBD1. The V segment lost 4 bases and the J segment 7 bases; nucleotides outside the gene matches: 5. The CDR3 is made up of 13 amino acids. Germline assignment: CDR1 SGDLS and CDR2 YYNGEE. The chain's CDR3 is CASSLWGQGTQYF. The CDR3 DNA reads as TGTGCCAGCAGCCTTTGGGGACAGGGGACCCAGTACTTC.

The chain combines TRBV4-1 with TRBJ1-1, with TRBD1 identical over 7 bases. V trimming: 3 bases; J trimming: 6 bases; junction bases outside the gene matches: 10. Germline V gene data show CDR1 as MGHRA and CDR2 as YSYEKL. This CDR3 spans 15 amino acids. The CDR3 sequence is CASSHNDRVVSEAFF. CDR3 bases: TGCGCCAGCAGCCACAACGACAGGGTGGTCTCTGAAGCTTTCTTT.

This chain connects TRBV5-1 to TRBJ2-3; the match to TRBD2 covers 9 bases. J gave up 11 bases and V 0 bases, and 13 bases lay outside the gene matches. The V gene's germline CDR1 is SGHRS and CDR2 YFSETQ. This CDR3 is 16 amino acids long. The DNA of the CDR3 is TGCGCCAGCAGCTTGGTAGCGGGGGCCTCCTACAATGAGCAGTATTTT. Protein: CASSLVAGASYNEQYF. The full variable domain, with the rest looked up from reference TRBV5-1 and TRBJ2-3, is KAGVTQTPRYLIKTRGQQVTLSCSPISGHRSVSWYQQTPGQGLQFLFEYFSETQRNKGNFPGRFSGRQFSNSRSEMNVSTLELGDSALYLCASSLVAGASYNEQYFGPGTRLTVL.

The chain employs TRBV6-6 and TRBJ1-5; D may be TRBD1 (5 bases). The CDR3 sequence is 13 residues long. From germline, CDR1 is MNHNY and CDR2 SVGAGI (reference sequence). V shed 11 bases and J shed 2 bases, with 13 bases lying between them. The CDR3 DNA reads TGTGCCGGCGCAGGGCGAGGCAATCAGCCCCAGCATTTT. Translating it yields CAGAGRGNQPQHF.

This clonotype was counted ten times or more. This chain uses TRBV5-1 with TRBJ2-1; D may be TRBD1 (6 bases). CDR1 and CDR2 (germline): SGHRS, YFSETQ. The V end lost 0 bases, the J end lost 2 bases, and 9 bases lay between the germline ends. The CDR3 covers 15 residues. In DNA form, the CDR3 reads TGCGCCAGCAGCTTGGAAGGGACACCCTACAATGAGCAGTTCTTC. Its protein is CASSLEGTPYNEQFF.

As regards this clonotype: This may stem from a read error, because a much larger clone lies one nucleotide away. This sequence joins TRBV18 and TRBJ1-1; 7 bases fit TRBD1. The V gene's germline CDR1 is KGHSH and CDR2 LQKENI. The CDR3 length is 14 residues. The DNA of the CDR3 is TGTGGCAGCTCATCCAGGGGGATGGGGACTGAAGCTTTCTTT. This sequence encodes CGSSSRGMGTEAFF. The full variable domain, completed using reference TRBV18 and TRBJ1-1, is NAGVMQNPRHLVRRRGQEARLRCSPMKGHSHVYWYRQLPEEGLKFMVYLQKENIIDESGMPKERFSAEFPKEGPSILRIQQVVRGDSAAYFCGSSSRGMGTEAFFGQGTRLTVV.

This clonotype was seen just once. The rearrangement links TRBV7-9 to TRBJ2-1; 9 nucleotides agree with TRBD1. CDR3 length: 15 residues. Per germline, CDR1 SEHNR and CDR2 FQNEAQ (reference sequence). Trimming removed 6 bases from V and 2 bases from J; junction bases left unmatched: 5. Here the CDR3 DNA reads TGTGCCAGCAGTCCCGACAGGGGGACCTACAATGAGCAGTTCTTC. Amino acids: CASSPDRGTYNEQFF.

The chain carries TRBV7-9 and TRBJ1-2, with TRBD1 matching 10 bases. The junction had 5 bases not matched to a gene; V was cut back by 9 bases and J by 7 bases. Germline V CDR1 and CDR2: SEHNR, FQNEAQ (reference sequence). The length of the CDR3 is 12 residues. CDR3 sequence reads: CASRQGALGYTF. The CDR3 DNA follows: TGTGCCAGTAGACAGGGGGCGCTTGGCTACACCTTC.

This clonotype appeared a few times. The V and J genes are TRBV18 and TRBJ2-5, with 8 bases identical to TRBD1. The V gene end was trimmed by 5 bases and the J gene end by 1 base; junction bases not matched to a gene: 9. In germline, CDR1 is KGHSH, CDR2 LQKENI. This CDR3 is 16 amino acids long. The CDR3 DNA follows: TGTGCCAGCTCATCAGAGGGACAGGCCTCCCAAGAGACCCAGTACTTC. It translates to CASSSEGQASQETQYF.

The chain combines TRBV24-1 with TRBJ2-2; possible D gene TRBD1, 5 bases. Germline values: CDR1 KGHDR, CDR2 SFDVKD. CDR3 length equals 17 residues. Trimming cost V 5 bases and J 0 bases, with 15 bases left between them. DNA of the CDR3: TGTGCCACCAGTGCTTTCAGGGCAGGTGCGAACACCGGGGAGCTGTTTTTT. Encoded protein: CATSAFRAGANTGELFF.

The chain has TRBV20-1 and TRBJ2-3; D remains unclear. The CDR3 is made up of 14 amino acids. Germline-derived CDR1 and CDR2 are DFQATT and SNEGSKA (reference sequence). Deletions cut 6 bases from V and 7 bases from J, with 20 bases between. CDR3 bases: TGCAGTGCCAGCAGTACCGGGTTGGGGAATACGCAGTATTTT. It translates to CSASSTGLGNTQYF.

The CDR3 region has the DNA TGTGCCAGCAGCCAAGGTGGGGAACAGTTCTTC. Its protein product is CASSQGGEQFF. The V call is TRBV3-1, the J call TRBJ2-1; D not resolved. The CDR3 is made up of 11 amino acids. V lost 1 base, J lost 13 bases, and 8 bases lay in between. CDR1 LGHDT and CDR2 YNNKEL come from the germline V gene (reference sequence).